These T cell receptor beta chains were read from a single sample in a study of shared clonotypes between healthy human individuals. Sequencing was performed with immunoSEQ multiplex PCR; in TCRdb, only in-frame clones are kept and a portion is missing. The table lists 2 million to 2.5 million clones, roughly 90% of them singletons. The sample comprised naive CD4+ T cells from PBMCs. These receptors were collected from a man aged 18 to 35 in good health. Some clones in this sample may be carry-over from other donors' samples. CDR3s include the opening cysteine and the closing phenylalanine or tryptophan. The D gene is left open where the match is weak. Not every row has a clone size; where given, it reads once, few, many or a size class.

TGTGCCAGCAGTTTCATACAGGGACTTGGCACCGGGGAGCTGTTTTTT CASSFIQGLGTGELFF TRBV7-9 16 TRBJ2-2 - -
TGTGCCAGCAGCTTTTTTTCCCAGAGGTTTTCACCCCTCCACTTT CASSFFSQRFSPLHF TRBV7-3 15 TRBJ1-6 - -
TGCAGCGCCATATTGGGCTATTACAATGAGCAGTTCTTC CSAILGYYNEQFF TRBV29-1 13 TRBJ2-1 - -
TGTGCCAGCACCAAAAGACAGGACCATAACACTGAAGCTTTCTTT CASTKRQDHNTEAFF TRBV6-5 15 TRBJ1-1 - -
TGTGCCAGCACTAACACAGATACGCAGTATTTT CASTNTDTQYF TRBV28 11 TRBJ2-3 few -
TGCGCCAGCAGCTTTCTCCTAGCGGGAGAATCCGAGCAGTACTTC CASSFLLAGESEQYF TRBV5-1 15 TRBJ2-7 - TRBD2
TGTGCCACGGCTACAGGGGCCCGGGAAAAACTGTTTTTT CATATGAREKLFF TRBV27 13 TRBJ1-4 once TRBD1
TGTGCCAGTAGATACGGACAGGGGGCCGTCTATGGCTACACCTTC CASRYGQGAVYGYTF TRBV19 15 TRBJ1-2 - TRBD1
TGTGCCAGCAGCCAAGGGGACAGAGATGAGCAGTTCTTC CASSQGDRDEQFF TRBV4-2 13 TRBJ2-1 - TRBD1
TGCGCCAGCAGCCGACTAGCGGGAGCTTACGAGACCCAGTACTTC CASSRLAGAYETQYF TRBV5-1 15 TRBJ2-5 - TRBD2
TGTGCCAGTAGCCCCGGGACTAGCGGTCAAGAGACCCAGTACTTC CASSPGTSGQETQYF TRBV19 15 TRBJ2-5 - TRBD2
TGTGCCAGCAGTTTACTTGGCGGGATGATGTTCCACGAGCAGTACTTC CASSLLGGMMFHEQYF TRBV28 16 TRBJ2-7 - -
TGTGCCAGCAGGGCTAGCGGGAGTCGGGATACGCAGTATTTT CASRASGSRDTQYF TRBV7-2 14 TRBJ2-3 - TRBD2
TGTGCCAGCAGCTCCTCCGGGGGCACAGATACGCAGTATTTT CASSSSGGTDTQYF TRBV11-3 14 TRBJ2-3 - -
TGTGCCAGCAGCTTTTCGCAAGGGTACGGGGAGACCCAGTACTTC CASSFSQGYGETQYF TRBV5-5 15 TRBJ2-5 - -
TGTGCCAGCAGCGTAGAGATAGGGAGAGTCAATGAGCAGTTCTTC CASSVEIGRVNEQFF TRBV9 15 TRBJ2-1 once -
TGTGCCAGCAGCAAACAACAGGGAAGTACCTACGAGCAGTACTTC CASSKQQGSTYEQYF TRBV5-4 15 TRBJ2-7 - -
TGTGCCAGCAGCCCCAGCCGGGAGGAGACCCAGTACTTC CASSPSREETQYF TRBV7-3 13 TRBJ2-5 - -
TGCGCCAGCAGCCGCACTAGCGGTCCTAGCACAGATACGCAGTATTTT CASSRTSGPSTDTQYF TRBV4-1 16 TRBJ2-3 - TRBD2
TGTGCCAGCAGGGATAGCGGGAGGGTCTCCTACGAGCAGTACTTC CASRDSGRVSYEQYF TRBV13 15 TRBJ2-7 - TRBD2
TGTGCCACCAGCCCGGCCCGGGACTCCTGGAACGAGCAGTACTTC CATSPARDSWNEQYF TRBV15 15 TRBJ2-7 - -
TGTGCCAGCAGTTCGGGACTAGCGGTCTCCCGCACAGATACGCAGTATTTT CASSSGLAVSRTDTQYF TRBV28 17 TRBJ2-3 - TRBD2
TGTGCCAGCAGCCCCAGCCGGACAGATACGCAGTATTTT CASSPSRTDTQYF TRBV9 13 TRBJ2-3 - -
TGTGCCAGCAGCTTAAGGGGGGTGTCTAGCGGGTTCAAGAGCTCCTACAATGAGCAGTTCTTC CASSLRGVSSGFKSSYNEQFF TRBV7-3 21 TRBJ2-1 - TRBD2
TGCGCCAGCAGCTTGGTTTCCCCGAGCTCCTACAATGAGCAGTTCTTC CASSLVSPSSYNEQFF TRBV5-1 16 TRBJ2-1 - -
TGTGCCAGCAGTGAAGCGAACCTGACGCAGTACTTC CASSEANLTQYF TRBV2 12 TRBJ2-7 - -
TGTGCCATCAGAGAGGGAGGGGGAGGGGAGACCCAGTACTTC CAIREGGGGETQYF TRBV10-3 14 TRBJ2-5 - -
TGTGCCAGCAGCTTAGCGGAAGGGGACAGTTCAAACACTGAAGCTTTCTTT CASSLAEGDSSNTEAFF TRBV7-9 17 TRBJ1-1 - TRBD1
TGTGCCAGCGCGGGAGTCCACACCGGGGAGCTGTTTTTT CASAGVHTGELFF TRBV27 13 TRBJ2-2 - TRBD2
TGTGCCAGTAGTATACGACAGGGGGAGACTGAAGCTTTCTTT CASSIRQGETEAFF TRBV19 14 TRBJ1-1 few TRBD1
TGTGCCAGCAATCCCACCAACAACCGTAACACTGAAGCTTTCTTT CASNPTNNRNTEAFF TRBV2 15 TRBJ1-1 - -
TGTGCCAGCAGCTTAACTGGGACGGATTACAATGAGCAGTTCTTC CASSLTGTDYNEQFF TRBV11-3 15 TRBJ2-1 - -
TGTGCCAGCAGTGAATATGCTGCGAGGCAGGGGGAACAGTACTTC CASSEYAARQGEQYF TRBV25-1 15 TRBJ2-7 - TRBD1
TGTGCCAGTTCAGCTCGGGGTGACATTCAGTACTTC CASSARGDIQYF TRBV19 12 TRBJ2-4 - -
TGTGCCAGCAGTTTAGAGGCCCTAGCGGGAGGGCAAGAGACCCAGTACTTC CASSLEALAGGQETQYF TRBV27 17 TRBJ2-5 - TRBD2
TGTGCCAGCAGCTTATGGGGACGGACGACGTTACCAAATGAGCAGTTCTTC CASSLWGRTTLPNEQFF TRBV11-1 17 TRBJ2-1 - -
TGTGCCAGCAGGATAGGAGGGGGGGCCAGAGATACGCAGTATTTT CASRIGGGARDTQYF TRBV6-5 15 TRBJ2-3 once -
TGTGCCAGCAGTTACCAACAGGGATACGAGCAGTACTTC CASSYQQGYEQYF TRBV11-2 13 TRBJ2-7 - -
TGTGCCAGCAGTCCCTATGGACCCGCCGCCCACGAGCAGTACTTC CASSPYGPAAHEQYF TRBV6-5 15 TRBJ2-7 - -
TGTGCCAGCAGCTTCACGACAGGGGATAATGAGCAGTTCTTC CASSFTTGDNEQFF TRBV7-7 14 TRBJ2-1 - TRBD1
TGTGCCTCCGGACGGTCCCCCTACCAAGAGACCCAGTACTTC CASGRSPYQETQYF TRBV30 14 TRBJ2-5 - -
TGTGCCACCAGCAGAGCCCCGTTAGCTAACTATGGCTACACCTTC CATSRAPLANYGYTF TRBV15 15 TRBJ1-2 - -
TGCGCCAGCCGACCATCCACCGCGGAGACTTACGAGCAGTACTTC CASRPSTAETYEQYF TRBV5-1 15 TRBJ2-7 - -
TGTGCCAGCAGCCAGTTGGGGCTAGATACGCAGTATTTT CASSQLGLDTQYF TRBV11-2 13 TRBJ2-3 - -
TGTGCCAGCAGCTTGGACCGAACGTCCTACAATGAGCAGTTCTTC CASSLDRTSYNEQFF TRBV7-2 15 TRBJ2-1 - -
TGTGCCAGCAGCCTAAGGGCAGGGGGCTCATACGAGCAGTACTTC CASSLRAGGSYEQYF TRBV13 15 TRBJ2-7 - TRBD1
TGTGCCAGCAGCTCGACAGGGTTAAGTTCACCCCTCCACTTT CASSSTGLSSPLHF TRBV11-2 14 TRBJ1-6 once TRBD1
TGTGCCTGGGGGACGGATAGCAATCAGCCCCAGCATTTT CAWGTDSNQPQHF TRBV30 13 TRBJ1-5 few -
TGTGCCAGCAGCGTAGGTGTCGGAAAGGGGAACACCGGGGAGCTGTTTTTT CASSVGVGKGNTGELFF TRBV9 17 TRBJ2-2 - -
TGCGCCAGCAGCTTGGGACCCACCCAAACCGGGGAGCTGTTTTTT CASSLGPTQTGELFF TRBV5-1 15 TRBJ2-2 - -
TGCGCCAGCAGCTTGGGGATGCGGGGATCATCTAGCACAGATACGCAGTATTTT CASSLGMRGSSSTDTQYF TRBV5-1 18 TRBJ2-3 - -
TGTGCCAGCAGCTGGGGTACCACAGAAAACTATGGCTACACCTTC CASSWGTTENYGYTF TRBV5-4 15 TRBJ1-2 - -